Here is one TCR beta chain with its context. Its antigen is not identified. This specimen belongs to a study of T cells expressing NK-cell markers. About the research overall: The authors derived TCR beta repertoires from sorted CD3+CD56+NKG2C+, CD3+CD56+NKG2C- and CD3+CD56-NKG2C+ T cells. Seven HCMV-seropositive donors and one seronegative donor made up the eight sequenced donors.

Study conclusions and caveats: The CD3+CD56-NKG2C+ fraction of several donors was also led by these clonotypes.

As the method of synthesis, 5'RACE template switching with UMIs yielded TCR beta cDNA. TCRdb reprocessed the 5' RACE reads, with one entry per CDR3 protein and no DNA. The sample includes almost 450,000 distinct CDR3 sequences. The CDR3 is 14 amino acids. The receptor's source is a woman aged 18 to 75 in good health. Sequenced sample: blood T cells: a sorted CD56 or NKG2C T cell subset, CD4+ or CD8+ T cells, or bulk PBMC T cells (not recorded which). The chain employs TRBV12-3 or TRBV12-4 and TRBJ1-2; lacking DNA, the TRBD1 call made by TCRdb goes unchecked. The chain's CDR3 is CASSRWGGGYGYTF.